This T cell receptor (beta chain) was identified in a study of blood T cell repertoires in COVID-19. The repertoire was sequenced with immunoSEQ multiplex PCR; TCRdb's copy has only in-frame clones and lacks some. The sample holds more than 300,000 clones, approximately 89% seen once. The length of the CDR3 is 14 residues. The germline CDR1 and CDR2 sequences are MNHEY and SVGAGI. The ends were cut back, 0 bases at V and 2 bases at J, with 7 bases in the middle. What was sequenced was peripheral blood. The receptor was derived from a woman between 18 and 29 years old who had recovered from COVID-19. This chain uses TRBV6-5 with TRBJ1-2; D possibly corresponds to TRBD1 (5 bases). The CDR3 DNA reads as TGTGCCAGCAGTTACTCGAAGGGGAACTATGGCTACACCTTC. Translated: CASSYSKGNYGYTF.